This TCR beta chain originates from a study of T cell responses to AZD1222 COVID-19 vaccine. General study results and limits: Seropositive at baseline were only six AZD1222 recipients. Across spike, vaccine-associated CD4 TCRs were found, dominant at 160-218 and 743-854.

Assay used: immunoSEQ multiplex PCR; TCRdb lists only in-frame clones, some missing. The table lists 190,000 or so clones, about nine tenths of them singletons. Recipients boosted at about 4 weeks or about 12 weeks are pooled. A note on this clone: The target antigen is unknown.

With 3 bases removed from V and 5 bases from J, the gap between germline ends came to 8 bases. The length of the CDR3 is 11 residues. The germline CDR1 and CDR2 sequences are DFQATT and SNEGSKA (reference sequence). Source: peripheral blood, taken 28 days after the second AZD1222 dose. This sequence was found in an adult who received the AZD1222 COVID-19 vaccine. This rearrangement joins TRBV20-1 to TRBJ2-7; no clear D. CDR3 sequence (DNA): TGCAGTGCTAGTCCTAGGGACGAGCAGTACTTC. This translates into CSASPRDEQYF.